The source of this T cell receptor (beta chain) is a study of blood T cell repertoires in COVID-19. About the study: The samples span acute and convalescent COVID-19 from the United States, Italy and Spain. Nucleic acid was either cDNA or gDNA, and it came from T cells, B-cell-depleted T cells, or PBMCs.

The sample holds a few counts of this clone. Authors' data handling: Reference gene primer amplification yielded estimated nucleated cell counts. Sequencing used immunoSEQ multiplex PCR; TCRdb keeps in-frame clones, though not all of them. V, J and clone size are taken as reported in that table, and D and trimming were inferred from the DNA itself. The sample holds 120,000 or so clones; around 80% are singletons and the top ten take approximately 1.8%. Sequenced: peripheral blood. This TCR derives from a man between 65 and 79 years old with acute or convalescent COVID-19.

CDR3 protein: CASRTGNSNQPQHF. CDR3 DNA: TGTGCCAGTAGGACAGGTAATAGCAATCAGCCCCAGCATTTT. V gene TRBV19 combines with J gene TRBJ1-5, with a weak D call TRBD1 (6 bases). Per germline, CDR1 LNHDA and CDR2 SQIVND (reference sequence). The CDR3 loop spans 14 amino acids. Trimming took off 6 bases at V and 0 bases at J, with 9 bases between the two ends.